One and the same sample provided the 4 T cell receptor beta chains below, sequenced in a study of cytomegalovirus exposure and HLA in healthy donors. The primer mix had 60 Vbeta and 13 Jbeta primers. Sequencing used immunoSEQ multiplex PCR; TCRdb keeps in-frame clones, though not all of them. Of about 140,000 clones detected, approximately 79% appear once; the ten largest clones hold 8.8%. Sequencing was carried out using PBMCs. Receptors originate from a woman in her forties or fifties in good health and CMV-seropositive.

The chain employs TRBV14 and TRBJ1-2; no definite D call. V lost 4 bases, J lost 3 bases, and 12 bases lay in between. The CDR3 is 14 residues long. Looked up from germline, CDR1 is SGHDN and CDR2 is FVKESK. The CDR3 nucleotides read TGTGCCAGCAGCCCCGGAGGCAGAGACTATGGCTACACCTTC. As protein: CASSPGGRDYGYTF. The variable domain in full, with the rest retrieved from reference TRBV14 and TRBJ1-2, is EAGVTQFPSHSVIEKGQTVTLRCDPISGHDNLYWYRRVMGKEIKFLLHFVKESKQDESGMPNNRFLAERTGGTYSTLKVQPAELEDSGVYFCASSPGGRDYGYTFGSGTRLTVV.

This clone was seen only once. The rearrangement uses TRBV10-2 and TRBJ1-5; D may be TRBD1 (6 bases). Germline V gene lookup returns CDR1 WSHSY and CDR2 SAAADI. V was cut by 4 bases and J by 1 base, with 17 bases left in between. There are 17 residues in the CDR3. For the CDR3, the DNA is TGCGCCAGCAGTGGGATCTGGGGCAGGGGCAGCAATCAGCCCCAGCATTTT. Encoded protein: CASSGIWGRGSNQPQHF.

The V call is TRBV5-1, the J call TRBJ2-6; 8 bases agree with TRBD1. CDR1 is SGHRS, CDR2 YFSETQ, per germline. The CDR3 runs to 19 residues. The V segment lost 0 bases and the J segment 3 bases; nucleotides outside the gene matches: 11. The chain's CDR3 is CASSLAGQGVLSGANVLTF. CDR3 bases: TGCGCCAGCAGCTTGGCCGGACAGGGTGTTTTAAGTGGGGCCAACGTCCTGACTTTC.

This clone occurred once. The DNA for the CDR3 is TGTGCCAGCAGTTTCCCGCCGGGGGGTGCTAATGAAAAACTGTTTTTT. Amino acid sequence: CASSFPPGGANEKLFF. This sequence joins TRBV28 and TRBJ1-4; D perhaps matches TRBD1 (5 bases). Germline V gene lookup returns CDR1 MDHEN and CDR2 SYDVKM. V was trimmed by 3 bases and J by 3 bases, leaving 14 bases between them. The CDR3 sequence is 16 residues long.